This section outlines one T cell receptor beta chain sequence together with its context. The germline V gene has CDR1 SNHLY and CDR2 FYNNEI. Trimming pared 4 bases from V and 7 bases from J, leaving 14 bases between. The CDR3 contains 15 residues. Original processing methods: Amplification of reference gene primers was used by the study to estimate nucleated cell counts. Produced via immunoSEQ multiplex PCR; TCRdb's table is partial and in-frame only. The V and J calls and clone size come from that table; D and trimming were worked out from the DNA. The profile shows about 110,000 clones, 75% to 90% of them singletons. This sample is part of a study of blood T cell repertoires in COVID-19. Study at large: Material from acute and convalescent COVID-19 was sourced from the United States, Italy and Spain. The cDNA or gDNA used as material had been derived from T cells, B-cell-depleted T cells, or PBMCs.

The source material was peripheral blood. J is TRBJ1-6 and V is TRBV2; maybe TRBD1 (6 bases). This TCR came from a human donor in a cohort sampled during active COVID-19. CDR3 DNA: TGTGCCAGCAGTGTAAACAGGGTCGGGAATTCACCCCTCCACTTT. Residues: CASSVNRVGNSPLHF.